A single sample gave rise to the 12 T cell receptor beta chains below, sequenced in a study of blood T cell repertoires in COVID-19. Repertoires were generated with immunoSEQ multiplex PCR, while TCRdb's copy carries only in-frame clones and drops some. The sample contains 300,000 to 500,000 clones, roughly 90% of which appear only once. Sequencing was done on a sample of PBMCs or T cells enriched from blood (not recorded which). The receptors derive from a woman between 40 and 55 years old with acute COVID-19.

This clone appeared a single time. The genes are TRBV5-4 and TRBJ1-2; D gene unclear. The CDR3 spans 11 residues. V was clipped by 2 bases and J by 6 bases, with 5 bases between them. Germline lookup yields CDR1 SGHNT and CDR2 YYREEE (reference sequence). The CDR3 region is CASSFGHGYTF. The CDR3 DNA reads TGTGCCAGCAGCTTTGGCCATGGCTACACCTTC.

This clone came up a few times. The V call is TRBV2, the J call TRBJ1-3; D is uncertain. The V gene's germline CDR1 is SNHLY and CDR2 FYNNEI. V lost 7 bases, J lost 11 bases, and 18 bases lay in between. There are 13 residues in the CDR3. The CDR3 reads CASTKETESAIYF. CDR3 DNA sequence: TGTGCCAGCACTAAGGAGACCGAGTCGGCCATATATTTT.

The V call is TRBV5-1, the J call TRBJ2-1, with D possibly TRBD2 on 6 matching bases. Trimming cost V 0 bases and J 0 bases, with 10 bases left between them. CDR1 is SGHRS, CDR2 YFSETQ, per germline. The CDR3 runs to 16 residues. CDR3 sequence reads: CASSLGSGFSYNEQFF. The CDR3 DNA reads as TGCGCCAGCAGCTTGGGTAGCGGCTTCTCCTACAATGAGCAGTTCTTC.

V gene TRBV4-2 combines with J gene TRBJ2-7; 8 nucleotides match TRBD2. This CDR3 has 16 amino acids. Trimming removed 5 bases from V and 7 bases from J; junction bases left unmatched: 16. In germline, CDR1 is LGHNA, CDR2 YNFKEQ. The CDR3 bases are TGTGCCAGCAGCACTCGCGGGGGGCGCTTAGATTTAGAGCAGTACTTC. This gives the protein CASSTRGGRLDLEQYF.

V and J are TRBV27 and TRBJ1-6, with 7 bases that match TRBD1. The J segment lost 2 bases and the V segment lost 3 bases, leaving 4 bases of the junction unmatched. There are 16 residues in the CDR3. Germline-derived CDR1 and CDR2 are MNHEY and SMNVEV (reference sequence). CDR3 loop: CASSLKGTAYNSPLHF. As DNA, the CDR3 is TGTGCCAGCAGTTTGAAAGGGACAGCCTATAATTCACCCCTCCACTTT.

This chain joins TRBV10-3 and TRBJ2-5; 9 bases agree with TRBD2. The CDR3 is made up of 16 amino acids. Trimming removed 3 bases from V and 7 bases from J; junction bases left unmatched: 12. Per the germline V gene, CDR1 is ENHRY and CDR2 is SYGVKD. The chain's CDR3 is CAISEYSGGGPGTQYF. The CDR3 coding sequence is TGTGCCATCAGTGAATATAGCGGGGGCGGGCCTGGGACCCAGTACTTC.

The chain carries TRBV12-5 and TRBJ1-3, with D uncertain. V lost 3 bases to trimming and J lost 0 bases, with 6 bases between them. The CDR3 length is 14 residues. Germline V lookup: CDR1 LGHNT, CDR2 FRNRAP. This chain's CDR3 is CASGFVNSGNTIYF. The DNA for the CDR3 is TGTGCTAGTGGTTTCGTTAACTCTGGAAACACCATATATTTT.

The chain couples TRBV5-4 to TRBJ1-1; D is unresolved. The CDR3 is 13 amino acids. The V gene lost 0 bases and the J gene lost 1 base, with 4 bases spanning the gap. Germline-derived CDR1 and CDR2 are SGHNT and YYREEE (reference sequence). CDR3: CASSLDRNTEAFF. In DNA form, the CDR3 reads TGTGCCAGCAGCTTGGACAGGAACACTGAAGCTTTCTTT.

The sample holds one count of this clone. This rearrangement joins TRBV24-1 to TRBJ1-5; no clear D gene. CDR1 and CDR2 (germline): KGHDR, SFDVKD. The CDR3 sequence is 14 residues long. The CDR3 loop reads CAPRGERSNQPQHF. CDR3 bases: TGTGCACCTCGGGGAGAACGAAGCAATCAGCCCCAGCATTTT.

This CDR3 reads CAISERKTGDDGYTF. The DNA for the CDR3 is TGTGCCATCAGTGAGAGGAAGACAGGGGACGACGGCTACACCTTC. The chain employs TRBV10-3 and TRBJ1-2, with 8 bases lining up with TRBD1. The V and J ends lost 2 bases and 8 bases, in that order; junction bases with no gene match: 10. Germline V gene lookup returns CDR1 ENHRY and CDR2 SYGVKD. The CDR3 totals 15 residues.

The chain has TRBV29-1 and TRBJ1-1; unclear D gene. This CDR3 spans 11 amino acids. Germline-derived CDR1 and CDR2 are SQVTM and ANQGSEA. V was clipped by 4 bases and J by 8 bases, with 11 bases between them. The CDR3 DNA follows: TGCAGCGTTGGGCGCGGAGGCGAAGCTTTCTTT. It translates to CSVGRGGEAFF.

The J gene is TRBJ1-3, the V gene TRBV19; tentatively, D is TRBD1 (6 bases). The CDR3 has 13 residues. CDR1 is LNHDA, CDR2 SQIVND, per germline (reference sequence). Trimming removed 4 bases from V and 9 bases from J, with 13 bases in between. The CDR3 coding sequence is TGTGCCAGTAGTACCCGACAGGATGCCACCATATATTTT. Translation: CASSTRQDATIYF.